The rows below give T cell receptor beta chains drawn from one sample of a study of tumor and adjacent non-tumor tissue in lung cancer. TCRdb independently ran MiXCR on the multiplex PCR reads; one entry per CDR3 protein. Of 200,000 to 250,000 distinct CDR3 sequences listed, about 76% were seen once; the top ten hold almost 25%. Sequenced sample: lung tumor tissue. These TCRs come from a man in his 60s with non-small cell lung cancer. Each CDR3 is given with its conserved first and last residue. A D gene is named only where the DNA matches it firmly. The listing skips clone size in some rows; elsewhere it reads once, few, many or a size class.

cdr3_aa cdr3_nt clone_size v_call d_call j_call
CASSLDTFYEQCF TGTGCCAGCAGTTTAGACACGTTCTACGAGCAGTGCTTC NA TRBV11-2 NA TRBJ2-7
CATSPRTSAIGRTQYF TGTGCCACCAGCCCTAGGACTAGCGCAATAGGGAGGACCCAGTACTTC NA TRBV24-1 TRBD2 TRBJ2-5
CASSMGDRGRSGANVLSF TGTGCCAGCAGTATGGGGGACAGGGGGCGATCTGGGGCCAACGTCCTGAGTTTC NA TRBV12-3/TRBV12-4 TRBD1 TRBJ2-6
CASSLETGPGEQFF TGTGCTAGCAGCTTAGAGACAGGGCCCGGTGAGCAGTTCTTC NA TRBV11-3 TRBD1 TRBJ2-1
CASSLSGSTNEQYF TGTGCCAGCAGCTTGAGTGGGAGTACCAATGAGCAGTACTTC NA TRBV11-3 NA TRBJ2-7
CASSFELAGGPGANVLTF TGTGCCAGCAGTTTTGAACTAGCGGGAGGGCCTGGGGCCAACGTCCTGACTTTC NA TRBV12-3/TRBV12-4 TRBD2 TRBJ2-6
CASILGTSEGNEQYF TGTGCCAGCATCTTAGGGACTAGCGAGGGGAACGAGCAGTACTTC NA TRBV11-3 TRBD2 TRBJ2-7
CSARNGNSPLHF TGCAGTGCTAGAAACGGCAATTCACCCCTCCACTTT many TRBV20-1 NA TRBJ1-6
CASTPPGLAGAPHEQFF TGCGCCAGCACCCCCCCGGGACTAGCGGGAGCTCCCCATGAGCAGTTCTTC NA TRBV5-1 TRBD2 TRBJ2-1
CAWSRGGGNEQFF TGTGCCTGGAGTAGGGGTGGAGGGAATGAGCAGTTCTTC NA TRBV30 NA TRBJ2-1
CASSSDPGTGVNEQYF TGTGCCAGCAGCTCCGATCCCGGGACAGGGGTAAACGAGCAGTACTTC few TRBV11-2 TRBD1 TRBJ2-7
CSATQGRRGGTDTQYF TGCAGTGCTACGCAGGGAAGGCGGGGGGGCACAGATACGCAGTATTTT NA TRBV20-1 TRBD2 TRBJ2-3
CSVGFGTEGNEQFF TGCAGCGTTGGGTTTGGGACAGAGGGCAATGAGCAGTTCTTC NA TRBV29-1 TRBD1 TRBJ2-1
CATSDRGRSEANVLTF TGTGCCACCAGTGACAGGGGCCGCTCTGAGGCCAACGTCCTGACTTTC NA TRBV24-1 NA TRBJ2-6
CSANWLSGVKTVTQYF TGCAGTGCAAATTGGCTTAGCGGGGTCAAAACAGTTACGCAGTATTTT NA TRBV20-1 TRBD2 TRBJ2-3
CSAIDRGDYGYTF TGCAGTGCGATTGACAGGGGAGATTATGGCTACACCTTC NA TRBV20-1 TRBD1 TRBJ1-2
CASSLGKTYEQYF TGTGCCAGCAGCTTAGGGAAGACCTACGAGCAGTACTTC NA TRBV5-4 NA TRBJ2-7
CSARGTSGSSYEQYF TGCAGTGCTAGGGGGACTAGCGGGAGCTCCTACGAGCAGTACTTC many TRBV20-1 TRBD2 TRBJ2-7
CASSSRTGIITEELFF TGTGCCAGCAGTTCCCGGACAGGGATTATCACCGAGGAGCTGTTTTTT NA TRBV12-3/TRBV12-4 TRBD1 TRBJ2-2
CASSLLNKDIRAYGYTF TGTGCCAGCAGTTTATTAAACAAGGATATAAGAGCGTACGGCTACACCTTC NA TRBV6-2/TRBV6-3 NA TRBJ1-2
CASRGLGGERTSTDTQYF TGTGCCAGCAGGGGTTTAGGTGGGGAGCGGACGAGCACAGATACGCAGTATTTT once TRBV12-3/TRBV12-4 NA TRBJ2-3
CASSLQQGNGYTF TGTGCCAGCAGCTTACAGCAGGGAAATGGCTACACCTTC NA TRBV5-4 NA TRBJ1-2
CSAWDILRETQYF TGCAGTGCTTGGGACATTCTGAGGGAGACCCAGTACTTC few TRBV20-1 NA TRBJ2-5
CASSPDRATGELFF TGCGCCAGCAGCCCGGACAGGGCCACCGGGGAGCTGTTTTTT NA TRBV5-1 TRBD1 TRBJ2-2
CASSEWCSADKQYF TGTGCCAGCAGTGAATGGTGTAGCGCAGATAAGCAGTATTTT NA TRBV6-1 NA TRBJ2-3
CASSGYSEPQYF TGCGCCAGCAGTGGATACAGCGAACCGCAGTACTTC few TRBV10-1 NA TRBJ2-7
CASSPDRQETQYF TGCGCCAGCAGTCCCGACAGGCAAGAGACCCAGTACTTC many TRBV10-1 NA TRBJ2-5
CDSGLVHTEQFF TGTGATAGTGGTCTGGTACATACGGAGCAGTTCTTC NA TRBV12-5 NA TRBJ2-1
CASSQGGVTNSPLHF TGCGCCAGCAGCCAAGGTGGGGTTACTAATTCACCCCTCCACTTT many TRBV4-3 NA TRBJ1-6
CASSYRASNQPQHF TGTGCCAGCAGTTACAGGGCCTCCAATCAGCCCCAGCATTTT NA TRBV6-5 NA TRBJ1-5
CSVLYRVDGEKLFF TGCAGCGTTTTATACAGGGTAGATGGTGAAAAACTGTTTTTT many TRBV29-1 NA TRBJ1-4
CASSSGPDTGDLFF TGCGCCAGCAGCTCGGGGCCGGACACCGGGGACCTGTTTTTT NA TRBV11-3 NA TRBJ2-2
CASSQVGRGRGVRPQHF TGCGCCAGCAGCCAAGTGGGTAGGGGCAGGGGAGTACGGCCCCAGCATTTT NA TRBV4-1 NA TRBJ1-5
CASSSSEKTQYF TGTGCCAGTAGCTCCAGCGAGAAAACGCAGTATTTT NA TRBV11-3 NA TRBJ2-3
CASSPAPQQNTDTQYF TGTGCCAGCAGCCCCGCCCCCCAGCAGAACACAGATACGCAGTATTTT NA TRBV7-8 NA TRBJ2-3
CASSEDSGGYGYTF TGTGCCAGTAGCGAAGATTCAGGGGGCTATGGCTACACCTTC NA TRBV4-2 TRBD1 TRBJ1-2
CASSESRGGGNIQYF TGCGCCAGCAGTGAGTCGCGAGGAGGCGGAAACATTCAGTACTTC few TRBV10-2 NA TRBJ2-4
CASSRTVDNGQFF TGTGCCAGCAGCCGGACGGTCGACAATGGGCAGTTCTTC NA TRBV11-3 NA TRBJ2-1
CDSSQPGLSSYEQYF TGCGACAGCAGCCAACCGGGGCTTAGCTCCTACGAGCAGTACTTC once TRBV4-1 NA TRBJ2-7
CASSVTSRDSSSTDTQYF TGTGCCAGCAGCGTAACTTCCCGGGACAGCTCTAGCACAGATACGCAGTATTTT NA TRBV9 TRBD1 TRBJ2-3
CANSERLAVPGTDTQYF TGTGCCAACAGTGAAAGGTTGGCGGTACCTGGCACAGATACGCAGTATTTT NA TRBV6-1 NA TRBJ2-3
CASSELGALGAEQFF TGCGCCAGCAGTGAGTTGGGAGCCCTGGGGGCTGAGCAGTTCTTC NA TRBV10-2 NA TRBJ2-1
CASSPGTEGTQYF TGTGCCAGCAGCCCAGGAACGGAGGGGACCCAGTACTTC few TRBV11-2 NA TRBJ2-5
CASSGGTSQEPQHF TGTGCCAGCAGTGGAGGGACGTCCCAGGAGCCCCAGCATTTT many TRBV6-1 NA TRBJ1-5
CSARIGQETQYF TGCAGTGCTAGAATAGGACAAGAGACCCAGTACTTC many TRBV20-1 NA TRBJ2-5
CVSSGGGTGNYGYTF TGTGTCAGCAGTGGGGGTGGGACAGGGAACTATGGCTACACCTTC NA TRBV6-1 TRBD1 TRBJ1-2
CASVSCGSSGEQFF TGTGCCAGCGTAAGCTGCGGGAGTTCGGGTGAGCAGTTCTTC NA TRBV12-3/TRBV12-4 TRBD2 TRBJ2-1
CSVSGITNVETQYF TGCAGCGTTTCCGGGATAACTAATGTAGAGACCCAGTACTTC NA TRBV29-1 NA TRBJ2-5
CASCLAGKLLNKQFF TGTGCCAGCTGTTTAGCCGGGAAACTCCTCAATAAGCAGTTCTTC NA TRBV12-3/TRBV12-4 NA TRBJ2-1
CASSSTSANTGELFF TGTGCCAGCAGCTCGACCTCAGCGAACACCGGGGAGCTGTTTTTT NA TRBV5-4 NA TRBJ2-2
CSVEDPDGLAKKIQYF TGCAGCGTTGAAGATCCTGATGGTCTAGCCAAAAAGATACAGTACTTC NA TRBV29-1 NA TRBJ2-4
CSEMVGLGNTEAFF TGCAGTGAGATGGTGGGGCTGGGGAACACTGAAGCTTTCTTT NA TRBV20-1 NA TRBJ1-1
CASTTDTYGYTF TGTGCCAGCACCACGGACACCTATGGCTACACCTTC many TRBV12-3/TRBV12-4 NA TRBJ1-2
CSARDSGTRTSYNDQFF TGCAGTGCTAGAGATAGTGGGACCAGGACGTCCTACAATGATCAATTCTTC NA TRBV20-1 NA TRBJ2-1
CSARESSTGSSYEQYF TGCAGTGCTAGAGAGTCGAGTACCGGGAGCTCCTACGAGCAGTACTTC NA TRBV20-1 NA TRBJ2-7
CARSSGTERDYF TGTGCCAGGAGCTCCGGGACGGAGAGGGATTACTTC NA TRBV7-8 NA TRBJ2-7
CASALETGVTYEQYF TGTGCCAGCGCCTTAGAAACAGGGGTAACCTACGAACAGTACTTC NA TRBV11-2 TRBD1 TRBJ2-7
CASSSIAGVYEQYF TGTGCCAGCAGTTCGATAGCGGGGGTCTACGAGCAGTACTTC many TRBV12-3/TRBV12-4 TRBD2 TRBJ2-7
CASSSTGIITRDLFF TGTGCTAGCAGCTCGACAGGGATAATTACCAGGGACCTGTTTTTT NA TRBV11-2 TRBD1 TRBJ2-2